One and the same sample provided the 32 T cell receptor beta chains below, sequenced in a study of T cell repertoires and Cas9 in healthy adults (dated by TCRdb to the late 2010s). The library was obtained by the immunoSEQ multiplex PCR assay. Drawn from immuneACCESS, this table holds only the in-frame rearrangements with V and J called that TCRdb kept. Clones are partly lost; checked studies trace under half to an unresolved V gene and leave the rest unexplained. The sample has about 22,000 clones on record, about 90% of them singletons. Together, the top ten hold roughly 1.6% of the sample. Sequencing was performed on CD4+ effector T cells (CD127+, CD25-, CD137-, CD154-) from PBMCs; culture status not recorded. The receptors stem from a human donor in good health.

In this sample, this clone turned up once. V and J are TRBV29-1 and TRBJ2-3; TRBD2 matches at 9 bases. J lost 4 bases, V lost 7 bases, and 9 bases had no gene match. The CDR3 extends over 14 amino acids. Germline CDR1 reads SQVTM; CDR2 reads ANQGSEA. CDR3 DNA sequence: TGCAGCGGACGTAGCGGGAGAGGCGCAGATACGCAGTATTTT. It is translated as CSGRSGRGADTQYF.

V usage is TRBV10-2 and J usage is TRBJ2-7; D is unresolved. The germline V gene has CDR1 WSHSY and CDR2 SAAADI. The ends were cut back, 6 bases at V and 0 bases at J, with 15 bases in the middle. The CDR3 contains 15 residues. DNA of the CDR3: TGCGCCAGCAGCGAAGCCGGGTTAAGCTCCTACGAGCAGTACTTC. Its translation is CASSEAGLSSYEQYF.

V and J are TRBV28 and TRBJ2-6; a possible D gene is TRBD1 (6 bases). V was clipped by 1 base and J by 2 bases, with 12 bases between them. Germline loops: CDR1 MDHEN, CDR2 SYDVKM. This CDR3 comprises 17 residues. This CDR3 reads CASSLFQGPPGANVLTF. The CDR3 DNA reads as TGTGCCAGCAGTTTATTTCAGGGGCCCCCTGGGGCCAACGTCCTGACTTTC. Full variable domain (outside the CDR3, taken from reference TRBV28 and TRBJ2-6): DVKVTQSSRYLVKRTGEKVFLECVQDMDHENMFWYRQDPGLGLRLIYFSYDVKMKEKGDIPEGYSVSREKKERFSLILESASTNQTSMYLCASSLFQGPPGANVLTFGAGSRLTVL.

The chain links TRBV4-3 to TRBJ1-2; TRBD1 might be the D (5 bases). The V end lost 1 base, the J end lost 8 bases, and 11 bases lay between the germline ends. The germline gives CDR1 LGHNA, CDR2 YSLEER. The CDR3 is 13 amino acids. The CDR3 protein is CASSQGGEKGYTF. The DNA for the CDR3 is TGCGCCAGCAGCCAAGGAGGGGAAAAAGGCTACACCTTC.

The CDR3 nucleotides are TGTGCCAGCAGGGAACCACTGGGGGGTGGCTACACCTTC. Translating gives CASREPLGGGYTF. The chain links TRBV28 to TRBJ1-2; D perhaps matches TRBD1 (5 bases). Looked up from germline, CDR1 is MDHEN and CDR2 is SYDVKM. The CDR3 runs to 13 residues. V lost 6 bases to trimming and J lost 7 bases, with 15 bases between them.

The chain carries TRBV28 and TRBJ1-1; the D is unclear. CDR3 length equals 12 residues. Trimming pared 7 bases from V and 4 bases from J, leaving 10 bases between. Germline CDR1 is MDHEN and CDR2 is SYDVKM. The CDR3 protein is CASNRLVTEAFF. CDR3 DNA: TGTGCCAGCAACCGCCTTGTCACTGAAGCTTTCTTT.

The gene calls are TRBV14 and TRBJ2-7; D may be TRBD1 (5 bases). Trimming took off 1 base at V and 4 bases at J, with 8 bases between the two ends. This CDR3 has 13 amino acids. CDR1 and CDR2 (germline): SGHDN, FVKESK. CDR3 sequence reads: CASSQAAGYEQYF. The DNA for the CDR3 is TGTGCCAGCAGCCAAGCAGCAGGGTACGAGCAGTACTTC.

V usage is TRBV2 and J usage is TRBJ1-1; D remains ambiguous. Trimming removed 6 bases from V and 6 bases from J, with 11 bases in between. CDR3 size: 12 residues. CDR1 SNHLY and CDR2 FYNNEI come from the germline V gene. The DNA of the CDR3 is TGTGCCAGCAGGATGATACGTCCTGAAGCTTTCTTT. This gives the protein CASRMIRPEAFF.

The CDR3 DNA sequence: TGTGCCAGCAGCTTTTTAGCGGGGGGGTCCGGGGAGCTGTTTTTT. This gives the protein CASSFLAGGSGELFF. The chain links TRBV11-2 to TRBJ2-2; TRBD2 agrees at 11 bases. Germline values: CDR1 SGHAT, CDR2 FQNNGV. The CDR3 covers 15 residues. The V gene end was trimmed by 3 bases and the J gene end by 6 bases; junction bases not matched to a gene: 3. The whole variable domain, filled in from reference TRBV11-2 and TRBJ2-2, reads EAGVAQSPRYKIIEKRQSVAFWCNPISGHATLYWYQQILGQGPKLLIQFQNNGVVDDSQLPKDRFSAERLKGVDSTLKIQPAKLEDSAVYLCASSFLAGGSGELFFGEGSRLTVL.

The chain joins TRBV6-5 to TRBJ1-1, with D possibly matching TRBD1 (5 bases). The CDR3 is made up of 13 amino acids. Germline V CDR1 and CDR2: MNHEY, SVGAGI. V was trimmed by 0 bases and J by 6 bases, leaving 8 bases between them. The CDR3 DNA is TGTGCCAGCAGTTACTCGGCGGGGGCTGAAGCTTTCTTT. Amino acids: CASSYSAGAEAFF.

This chain joins TRBV7-9 and TRBJ2-7; 8 bases agree with TRBD1. The V gene's germline CDR1 is SEHNR and CDR2 FQNEAQ (reference sequence). Trimming removed 4 bases from V and 4 bases from J; junction bases left unmatched: 3. The CDR3 loop spans 13 amino acids. The CDR3 nucleotides read TGTGCCAGCAGCTCGGACAGGGTATACGAGCAGTACTTC. Encoded protein: CASSSDRVYEQYF.

This clone was recorded only once. This chain connects TRBV6-5 to TRBJ1-5; no firm D call. V lost 5 bases and J 1 base, leaving 9 bases between the germline ends. In germline, CDR1 is MNHEY, CDR2 SVGAGI. This CDR3 comprises 14 residues. Here the CDR3 DNA reads TGTGCCAGCAGTCGGGTGGGAAGCAATCAGCCCCAGCATTTT. Amino acid sequence: CASSRVGSNQPQHF.

The rearrangement links TRBV21-1 to TRBJ2-1; the DNA was not compared with TRBD1, the D call given in the table. TRBV21-1 is assigned pseudogene status. CDR3 length equals 15 residues. CDR3 residues: CASSKEGAGYNEQFF. CDR3 DNA sequence: TGTGCCAGCAGCAAAGAAGGGGCTGGCTACAATGAGCAGTTCTTC.

V and J are TRBV19 and TRBJ1-1; perhaps TRBD1 as D (6 bases). The CDR3 is 14 residues long. The ends were cut back, 7 bases at V and 5 bases at J, with 17 bases in the middle. The germline gives CDR1 LNHDA, CDR2 SQIVND (reference sequence). The DNA of the CDR3 is TGTGCCAGTACTGCACAGGGTGTGGGAACTGAAGCTTTCTTT. As protein: CASTAQGVGTEAFF.

This clone is a singleton in its sample. CDR3 sequence (DNA): TGTGCCTGTTTGGGCCGCCTGAGACCTCCCCAGGGGACCCAGTACTTC. It translates to CACLGRLRPPQGTQYF. The gene calls are TRBV28 and TRBJ2-5; a weak D match, TRBD1 (5 bases). The CDR3 has 16 amino acids. V lost 11 bases and J 7 bases, leaving 29 bases between the germline ends. Looked up from germline, CDR1 is MDHEN and CDR2 is SYDVKM.

This rearrangement joins TRBV27 to TRBJ2-6; perhaps TRBD1 as D (6 bases). Germline lookup yields CDR1 MNHEY and CDR2 SMNVEV (reference sequence). The CDR3 totals 14 residues. V was clipped by 6 bases and J by 2 bases, with 8 bases between them. CDR3 sequence reads: CASRNRAGANVLTF. CDR3 bases: TGTGCCAGCAGGAACAGGGCTGGGGCCAACGTCCTGACTTTC. Combining the CDR3 with reference TRBV27 and TRBJ2-6 gives the whole variable domain EAQVTQNPRYLITVTGKKLTVTCSQNMNHEYMSWYRQDPGLGLRQIYYSMNVEVTDKGDVPEGYKVSRKEKRNFPLILESPSPNQTSLYFCASRNRAGANVLTFGAGSRLTVL.

The CDR3 protein is CASSSTGGTEAFF. In DNA form, the CDR3 reads TGTGCCAGCAGTTCTACCGGAGGCACTGAAGCTTTCTTT. The chain has TRBV6-5 and TRBJ1-1; D call uncertain. V was cut by 4 bases and J by 4 bases, with 10 bases left in between. CDR1 is MNHEY and CDR2 is SVGAGI in the germline V gene. The CDR3 runs 13 residues.

This chain uses TRBV9 with TRBJ2-5, with 9 bases matching TRBD2. V shed 6 bases, J shed 5 bases, and the junction held 11 bases outside the gene matches. CDR3 length: 15 residues. The germline gives CDR1 SGDLS, CDR2 YYNGEE. CDR3 nucleotides: TGTGCCAGCACCCTACGCGGGGGGGCCGGGGAGACCCAGTACTTC. Protein: CASTLRGGAGETQYF.

The chain uses TRBV6-5 and TRBJ1-5, with D uncertain. Per germline, CDR1 MNHEY and CDR2 SVGAGI. This CDR3 is built from 14 residues. Trimming shortened V by 2 bases and J by 1 base, and 6 bases separated the two germline ends. The CDR3 here is CASSYLVSNQPQHF. The CDR3 nucleotides are TGTGCCAGCAGTTACCTCGTGAGCAATCAGCCCCAGCATTTT.

The V call is TRBV4-1, the J call TRBJ2-1; 7 positions agree with TRBD1. Germline CDR1 is MGHRA and CDR2 is YSYEKL. V lost 4 bases and J lost 0; bases outside the gene matches: 6. The CDR3 spans 16 residues. The DNA of the CDR3 is TGCGCCAGCAGCCCAGGACAGGCGAACTCCTACAATGAGCAGTTCTTC. Amino acids: CASSPGQANSYNEQFF.

The V call is TRBV7-9, the J call TRBJ1-1; D not resolved. Trimming removed 9 bases from V and 0 bases from J, with 8 bases in between. The CDR3 is 12 amino acids. The germline gives CDR1 SEHNR, CDR2 FQNEAQ (reference sequence). The CDR3 region is CASHLMNTEAFF. The CDR3 nucleotides are TGTGCCAGTCATCTCATGAACACTGAAGCTTTCTTT.

The genes are TRBV11-2 and TRBJ2-7, with D perhaps TRBD2 (6 bases). CDR3 length: 16 residues. V lost 5 bases and J 1 base, leaving 18 bases between the germline ends. Looked up from germline, CDR1 is SGHAT and CDR2 is FQNNGV. As DNA, the CDR3 is TGTGCCAGCAGCCCGAACCAGGACTACCCGTCCTACGAGCAGTACTTC. Its translation: CASSPNQDYPSYEQYF.

The rearrangement uses TRBV18 and TRBJ2-7; maybe TRBD2 (5 bases). Germline CDR1 and CDR2: KGHSH and LQKENI. The CDR3 runs 15 residues. V dropped 3 bases and J dropped 0 bases, with 12 bases sitting between them. This CDR3 is CASSPGGLSSYEQYF. DNA for the CDR3: TGTGCCAGCTCACCCGGCGGGCTGAGCTCCTACGAGCAGTACTTC.

The J gene is TRBJ1-4, the V gene TRBV5-1; 8 bases are a match to TRBD1. V shed 4 bases, J shed 1 base, and the junction held 18 bases outside the gene matches. The CDR3 consists of 20 residues. CDR1 and CDR2 (germline): SGHRS, YFSETQ. The CDR3 region is CASSPTQRQGTSRTNEKLFF. CDR3 DNA sequence: TGCGCCAGCAGCCCCACCCAGAGACAGGGGACATCACGAACTAATGAAAAACTGTTTTTT.

This chain connects TRBV30 to TRBJ1-3, with TRBD1 identical over 7 bases. V was pared by 5 bases and J by 8 bases, with 3 bases of the junction left unmatched. The CDR3 is 11 amino acids. Germline CDR1 GTSNPN, CDR2 SVGIG (reference sequence). CDR3: CAWDRAYTIYF. CDR3 nucleotide sequence: TGTGCCTGGGACAGGGCTTACACCATATATTTT.

The rearrangement links TRBV5-5 to TRBJ2-6; D unresolved. The V and J ends lost 2 bases and 1 base respectively, with 7 bases between them. The germline CDR1 and CDR2 sequences are SGHKS and YYEKEE (reference sequence). The length of the CDR3 is 15 residues. CDR3 sequence: CASSFPRSGANVLTF. The CDR3 DNA follows: TGTGCCAGCAGCTTCCCCAGATCTGGGGCCAACGTCCTGACTTTC.

J is TRBJ2-1 and V is TRBV7-2, with D unclear. Germline CDR1 and CDR2: SGHTA and FQGNSA. CDR3 size: 14 residues. The V end lost 0 bases, the J end lost 7 bases, and 10 bases lay between the germline ends. CDR3 sequence: CASSLAKGGNEQFF. The CDR3 DNA sequence: TGTGCCAGCAGCTTAGCAAAGGGCGGAAATGAGCAGTTCTTC.

The rearrangement links TRBV14 to TRBJ2-1; 8 bases are shared with TRBD2. The CDR3 extends over 14 amino acids. CDR1 is SGHDN and CDR2 is FVKESK in the germline V gene. V lost 4 bases to trimming and J lost 8 bases; unmatched junction nucleotides: 7. CDR3 region: CASSRSGIGDEQFF. The CDR3, as DNA: TGTGCCAGCAGCCGTAGCGGGATTGGCGATGAGCAGTTCTTC.

This rearrangement joins TRBV6-5 to TRBJ2-5; D ambiguous. This CDR3 is built from 12 residues. The V end was cut by 5 bases, the J end by 5 bases, with 9 bases between. Germline V CDR1 and CDR2: MNHEY, SVGAGI. The CDR3 DNA sequence: TGTGCCAGCAGTGCGCTCGCGGAGACCCAGTACTTC. Its translation is CASSALAETQYF.

This chain uses TRBV27 with TRBJ1-2; 10 nucleotides match TRBD1. Germline trimming cut 4 bases from V and 8 bases from J; bases unmatched to any gene: 4. The V gene's germline CDR1 is MNHEY and CDR2 SMNVEV (reference sequence). This CDR3 comprises 13 residues. CDR3 nucleotide sequence: TGTGCCAGCAGTTCCGGACAGGGGGGCGGCTACACCTTC. Its translation: CASSSGQGGGYTF.

The chain has TRBV5-1 and TRBJ2-1; possible D gene TRBD2, 5 bases. V was pared by 0 bases and J by 10 bases, with 11 bases between. Germline V lookup: CDR1 SGHRS, CDR2 YFSETQ. The CDR3 has 13 residues. The CDR3 nucleotides are TGCGCCAGCAGCTTGGCCATCGGGATGGAGCAGTTCTTC. Translating it yields CASSLAIGMEQFF.

The genes are TRBV7-2 and TRBJ1-2; the D gene is possibly TRBD1 (5 bases). The CDR3 has 15 amino acids. V was cut by 5 bases and J by 5 bases, with 18 bases left in between. Per germline, CDR1 SGHTA and CDR2 FQGNSA. CDR3 sequence reads: CASSPQASAPYGYTF. The CDR3 nucleotides are TGTGCCAGCAGCCCACAGGCGTCAGCTCCGTATGGCTACACCTTC.